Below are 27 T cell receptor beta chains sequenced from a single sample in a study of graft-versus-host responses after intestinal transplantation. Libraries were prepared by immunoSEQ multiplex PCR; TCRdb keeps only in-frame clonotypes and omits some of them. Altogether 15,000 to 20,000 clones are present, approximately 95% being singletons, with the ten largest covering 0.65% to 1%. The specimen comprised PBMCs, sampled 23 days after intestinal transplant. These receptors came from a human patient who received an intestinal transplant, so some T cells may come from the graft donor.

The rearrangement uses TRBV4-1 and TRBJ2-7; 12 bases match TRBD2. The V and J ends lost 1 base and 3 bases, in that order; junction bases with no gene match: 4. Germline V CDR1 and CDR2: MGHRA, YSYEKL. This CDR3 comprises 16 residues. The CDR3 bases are TGCGCCAGCAGCCAAGGAGTGACTAGCGGGGGCTACGAGCAGTACTTC. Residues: CASSQGVTSGGYEQYF.

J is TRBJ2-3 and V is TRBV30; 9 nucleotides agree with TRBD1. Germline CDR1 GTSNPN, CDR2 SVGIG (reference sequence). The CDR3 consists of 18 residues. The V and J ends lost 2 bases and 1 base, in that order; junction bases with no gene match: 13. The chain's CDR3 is CAWSQTGQGWAGTDTQYF. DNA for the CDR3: TGTGCCTGGAGTCAGACGGGACAGGGCTGGGCTGGCACAGATACGCAGTATTTT. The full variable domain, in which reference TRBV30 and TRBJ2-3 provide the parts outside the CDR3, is SQTIHQWPATLVQPVGSPLSLECTVEGTSNPNLYWYRQAAGRGLQLLFYSVGIGQISSEVPQNLSASRPQDRQFILSSKKLLLSDSGFYLCAWSQTGQGWAGTDTQYFGPGTRLTVL.

CDR3 sequence reads: CASSLSGGWGSYEQYF. CDR3 in DNA: TGTGCCAGCAGTTTATCGGGGGGTTGGGGTTCCTACGAGCAGTACTTC. The chain carries TRBV27 and TRBJ2-7; weak D call: TRBD2 (6 bases). The length of the CDR3 is 16 residues. Germline V lookup: CDR1 MNHEY, CDR2 SMNVEV (reference sequence). V gave up 0 bases and J gave up 1 base, with 13 bases separating them.

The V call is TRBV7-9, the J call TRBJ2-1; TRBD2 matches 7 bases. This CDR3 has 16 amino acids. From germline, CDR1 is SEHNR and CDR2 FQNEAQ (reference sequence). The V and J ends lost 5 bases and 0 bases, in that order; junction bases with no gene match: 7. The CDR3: CASSPPGGVSYNEQFF. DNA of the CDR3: TGTGCCAGCAGCCCCCCGGGAGGTGTCTCCTACAATGAGCAGTTCTTC.

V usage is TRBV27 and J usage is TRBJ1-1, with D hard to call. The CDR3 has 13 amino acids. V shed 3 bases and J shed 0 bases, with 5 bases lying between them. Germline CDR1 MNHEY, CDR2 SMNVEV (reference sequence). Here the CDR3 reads CASSLSVNTEAFF. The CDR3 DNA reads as TGTGCCAGCAGTTTGTCAGTGAACACTGAAGCTTTCTTT.

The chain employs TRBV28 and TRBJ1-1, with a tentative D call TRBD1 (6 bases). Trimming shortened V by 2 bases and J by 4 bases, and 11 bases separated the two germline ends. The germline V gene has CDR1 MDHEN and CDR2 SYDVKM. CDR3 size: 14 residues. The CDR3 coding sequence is TGTGCCAGCAGTTTAGACAGGCCCCTCACTGAAGCTTTCTTT. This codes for CASSLDRPLTEAFF.

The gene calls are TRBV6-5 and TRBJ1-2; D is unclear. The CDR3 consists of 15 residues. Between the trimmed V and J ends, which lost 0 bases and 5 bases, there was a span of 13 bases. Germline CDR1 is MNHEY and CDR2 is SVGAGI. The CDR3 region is CASSYSLLGSYGYTF. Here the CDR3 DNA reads TGTGCCAGCAGTTACTCGCTCCTCGGGTCTTATGGCTACACCTTC.

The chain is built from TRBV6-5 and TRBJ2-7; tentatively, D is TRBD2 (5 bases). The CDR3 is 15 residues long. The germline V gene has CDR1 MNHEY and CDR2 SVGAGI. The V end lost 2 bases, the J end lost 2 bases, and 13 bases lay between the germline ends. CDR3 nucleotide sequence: TGTGCCAGCAGTTACGGGGTCGGGGTTGCCTACGAGCAGTACTTC. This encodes CASSYGVGVAYEQYF.

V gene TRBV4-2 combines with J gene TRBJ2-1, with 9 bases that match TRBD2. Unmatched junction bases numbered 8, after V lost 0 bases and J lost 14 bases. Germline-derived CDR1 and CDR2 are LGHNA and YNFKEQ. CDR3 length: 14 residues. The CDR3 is CASSQDRTSAHKFF. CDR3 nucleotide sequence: TGTGCCAGCAGCCAAGACCGGACTAGCGCTCATAAGTTCTTC.

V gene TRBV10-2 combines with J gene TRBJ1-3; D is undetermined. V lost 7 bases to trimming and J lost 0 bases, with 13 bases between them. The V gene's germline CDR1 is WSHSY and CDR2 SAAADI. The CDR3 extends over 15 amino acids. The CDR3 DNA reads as TGCGCCAGCACGGACCAGGTGATCTCTGGAAACACCATATATTTT. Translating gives CASTDQVISGNTIYF.

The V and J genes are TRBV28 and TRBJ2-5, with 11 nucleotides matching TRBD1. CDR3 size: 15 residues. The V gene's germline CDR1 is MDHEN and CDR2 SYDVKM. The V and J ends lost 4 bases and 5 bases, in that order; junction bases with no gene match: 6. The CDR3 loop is CASSSWTGGRETQYF. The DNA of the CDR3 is TGTGCCAGCAGTTCCTGGACAGGGGGCAGGGAGACCCAGTACTTC.

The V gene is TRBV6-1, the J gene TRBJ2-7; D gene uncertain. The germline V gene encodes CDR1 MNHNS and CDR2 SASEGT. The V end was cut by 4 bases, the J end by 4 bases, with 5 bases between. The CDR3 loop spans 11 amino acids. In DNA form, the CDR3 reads TGTGCCAGCAGTGGCCTTTACGAGCAGTACTTC. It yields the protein CASSGLYEQYF.

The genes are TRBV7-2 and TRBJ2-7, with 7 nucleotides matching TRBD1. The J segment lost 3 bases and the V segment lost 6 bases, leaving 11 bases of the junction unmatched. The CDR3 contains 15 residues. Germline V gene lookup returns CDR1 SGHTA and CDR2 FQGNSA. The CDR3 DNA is TGTGCCAGCAGTTTCTACAGGGGTTACTACTACGAGCAGTACTTC. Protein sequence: CASSFYRGYYYEQYF.

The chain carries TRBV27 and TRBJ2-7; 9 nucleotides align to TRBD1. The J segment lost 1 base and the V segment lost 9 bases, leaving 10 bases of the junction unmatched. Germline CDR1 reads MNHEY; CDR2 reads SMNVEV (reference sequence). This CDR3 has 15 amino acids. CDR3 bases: TGTGCCAGTAGACAGGGGGTCTACCAATCCTACGAGCAGTACTTC. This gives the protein CASRQGVYQSYEQYF.

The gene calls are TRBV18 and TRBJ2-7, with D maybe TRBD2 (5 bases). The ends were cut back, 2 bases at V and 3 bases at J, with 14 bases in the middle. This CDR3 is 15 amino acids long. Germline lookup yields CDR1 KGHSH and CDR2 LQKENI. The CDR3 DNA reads TGTGCCAGCTCACCAGTAGGGAATCGGGACTACGAGCAGTACTTC. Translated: CASSPVGNRDYEQYF. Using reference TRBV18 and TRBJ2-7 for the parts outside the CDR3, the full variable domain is NAGVMQNPRHLVRRRGQEARLRCSPMKGHSHVYWYRQLPEEGLKFMVYLQKENIIDESGMPKERFSAEFPKEGPSILRIQQVVRGDSAAYFCASSPVGNRDYEQYFGPGTRLTVT.

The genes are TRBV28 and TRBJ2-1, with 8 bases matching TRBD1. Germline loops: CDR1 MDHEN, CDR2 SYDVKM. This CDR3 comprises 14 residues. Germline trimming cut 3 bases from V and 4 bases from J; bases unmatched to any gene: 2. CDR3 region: CASSLTGVYNEQFF. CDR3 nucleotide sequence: TGTGCCAGCAGTTTGACAGGGGTGTACAATGAGCAGTTCTTC.

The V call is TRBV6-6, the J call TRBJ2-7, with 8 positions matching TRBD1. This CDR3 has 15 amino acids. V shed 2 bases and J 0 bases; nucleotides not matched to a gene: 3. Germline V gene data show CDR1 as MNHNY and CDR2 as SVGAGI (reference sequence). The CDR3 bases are TGTGCCAGCAGTTACGGGACAGGTAGCTCCTACGAGCAGTACTTC. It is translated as CASSYGTGSSYEQYF.

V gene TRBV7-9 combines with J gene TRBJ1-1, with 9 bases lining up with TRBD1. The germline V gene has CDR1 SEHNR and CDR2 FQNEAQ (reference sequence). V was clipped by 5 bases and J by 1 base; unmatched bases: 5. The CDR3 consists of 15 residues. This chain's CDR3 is CASSPGTGRNTEAFF. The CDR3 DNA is TGTGCCAGCAGCCCGGGGACAGGGCGGAACACTGAAGCTTTCTTT.

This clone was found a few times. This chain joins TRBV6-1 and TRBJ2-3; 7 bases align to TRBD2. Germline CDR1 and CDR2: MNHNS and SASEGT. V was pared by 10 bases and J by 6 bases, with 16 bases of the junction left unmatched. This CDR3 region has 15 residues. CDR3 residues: CAMSVGGRAWDTQYF. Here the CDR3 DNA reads TGTGCCATGAGTGTGGGGGGGAGGGCCTGGGATACGCAGTATTTT.

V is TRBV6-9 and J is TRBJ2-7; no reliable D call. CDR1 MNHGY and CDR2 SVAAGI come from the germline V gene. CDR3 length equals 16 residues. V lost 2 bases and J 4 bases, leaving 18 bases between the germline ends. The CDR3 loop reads CASSYSLVALRYEQYF. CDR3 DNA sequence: TGTGCCAGCAGTTATAGCTTAGTAGCACTAAGATACGAGCAGTACTTC.

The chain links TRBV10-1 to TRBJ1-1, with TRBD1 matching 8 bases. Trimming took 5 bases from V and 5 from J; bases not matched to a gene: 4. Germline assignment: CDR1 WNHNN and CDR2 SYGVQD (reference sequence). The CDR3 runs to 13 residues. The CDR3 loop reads CASSTGGRTEAFF. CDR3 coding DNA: TGCGCCAGCAGTACAGGGGGAAGAACTGAAGCTTTCTTT.

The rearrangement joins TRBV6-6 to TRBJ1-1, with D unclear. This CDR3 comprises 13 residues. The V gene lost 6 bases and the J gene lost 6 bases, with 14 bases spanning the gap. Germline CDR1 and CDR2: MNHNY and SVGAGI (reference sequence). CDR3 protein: CASSVRLPAEAFF. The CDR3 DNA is TGTGCCAGCAGCGTACGTCTCCCGGCTGAAGCTTTCTTT.

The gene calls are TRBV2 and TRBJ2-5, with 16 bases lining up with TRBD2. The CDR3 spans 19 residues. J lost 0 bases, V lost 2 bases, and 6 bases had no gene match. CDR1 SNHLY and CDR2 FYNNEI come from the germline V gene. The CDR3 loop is CASSEPGLAGGMYQETQYF. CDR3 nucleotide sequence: TGTGCCAGCAGTGAACCGGGACTAGCGGGAGGGATGTACCAAGAGACCCAGTACTTC. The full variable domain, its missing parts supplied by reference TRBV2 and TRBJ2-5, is EPEVTQTPSHQVTQMGQEVILRCVPISNHLYFYWYRQILGQKVEFLVSFYNNEISEKSEIFDDQFSVERPDGSNFTLKIRSTKLEDSAMYFCASSEPGLAGGMYQETQYFGPGTRLLVL.

The chain's CDR3 is CASSQVELAADTQYF. CDR3 bases: TGCGCCAGCAGCCAAGTTGAGCTAGCGGCAGATACGCAGTATTTT. The chain joins TRBV4-1 to TRBJ2-3, with 7 bases fitting TRBD2. Unmatched junction bases numbered 5, after V lost 1 base and J lost 4 bases. From germline, CDR1 is MGHRA and CDR2 YSYEKL. This CDR3 is 15 amino acids long.

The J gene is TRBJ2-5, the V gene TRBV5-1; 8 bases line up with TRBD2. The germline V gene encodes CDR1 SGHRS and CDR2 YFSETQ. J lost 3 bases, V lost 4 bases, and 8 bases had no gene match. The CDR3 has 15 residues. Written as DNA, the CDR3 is TGCGCCAGCAGCCCGGGAGGGGGTTCTGAAGAGACCCAGTACTTC. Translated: CASSPGGGSEETQYF.

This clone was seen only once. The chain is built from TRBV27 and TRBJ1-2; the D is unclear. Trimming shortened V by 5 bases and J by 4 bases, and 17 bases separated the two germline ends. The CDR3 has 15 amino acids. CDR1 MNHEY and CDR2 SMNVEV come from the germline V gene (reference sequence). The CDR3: CASSISFDGLYGYTF. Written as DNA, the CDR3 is TGTGCCAGCAGTATTTCCTTCGACGGACTCTATGGCTACACCTTC.

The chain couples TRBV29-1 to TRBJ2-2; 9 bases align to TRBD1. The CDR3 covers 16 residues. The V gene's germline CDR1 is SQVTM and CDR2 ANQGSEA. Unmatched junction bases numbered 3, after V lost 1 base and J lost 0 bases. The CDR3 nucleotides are TGCAGCGTTGAAGGTTGGACAGGGGCGAACACCGGGGAGCTGTTTTTT. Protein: CSVEGWTGANTGELFF.